This TCR beta chain was profiled in a study of shared clonotypes between healthy human individuals. Whole-study context: Aged between 18 and 49, the donors were a couple of women and three men.

The assay was immunoSEQ multiplex PCR, and TCRdb's table has in-frame clones only and misses some. The table lists about 870,000 clones, 85% to 95% of them singletons. Cells designated naive CD8 were CD45RO-negative and were positively selected for CCR7, with terminally differentiated effector memory CD45RA+ cells excluded. Recent acute infections and vaccinations were absent in the healthy HIV-negative adult donors. Only Caucasian adults living in Nashville, Tennessee served as donors. This receptor was obtained from a man in his thirties or forties in good health. Sequenced material: naive CD8+ T cells sorted from blood.

CDR3 sequence: CASSSGQGARTGELFF. The CDR3 DNA sequence: TGTGCCAGCAGTTCGGGACAGGGGGCTCGCACCGGGGAGCTGTTTTTT. This rearrangement joins TRBV28 to TRBJ2-2, with 12 bases matching TRBD1. Trimming took 4 bases from V and 4 from J; bases not matched to a gene: 4. Germline assignment: CDR1 MDHEN and CDR2 SYDVKM. This CDR3 has 16 amino acids.